Following are 30 T cell receptor beta chains from one sample sequenced in a study of T-cell memory formation after mild COVID-19. TCRdb itself ran the 5' RACE reads through MiXCR, one entry per CDR3 protein. The data show approximately 490,000 distinct CDR3 sequences, around 21% seen once. The specimen sequenced was PBMCs or a T cell subset sorted from them (not recorded which). These receptors all stem from an adult woman who had mild COVID-19 (a few samples of this study predate the infection). Cell type and time point are not known.

This clonotype was observed a few times. The rearrangement uses TRBV11-2 and TRBJ1-2; D is undetermined. This CDR3 region has 13 residues. V was shortened by 1 base and J by 6 bases, with 9 bases between the two germline ends. Germline CDR1 is SGHAT and CDR2 is FQNNGV. The CDR3 here is CASSLGVGNGYTF. The CDR3 DNA sequence: TGTGCCAGCAGCTTAGGGGTAGGGAATGGCTACACCTTC.

This clonotype has a handful of counts. A much larger clone differs by one base, so this may be a read error. This chain uses TRBV30 with TRBJ1-3; no reliable D call. The CDR3 length is 12 residues. V lost 5 bases to trimming and J lost 0 bases, with 5 bases between them. CDR1 and CDR2 from the germline V gene are GTSNPN and SVGIG (reference sequence). The CDR3 protein is CAWDISGNTIYF. The CDR3 DNA sequence: TGTGCCTGGGACATCTCTGGAAACACCATATATTTT.

This clonotype was counted between two and nine times. The chain is built from TRBV12-3 or TRBV12-4 and TRBJ2-6; D gene unclear. The CDR3 length is 17 residues. The V end lost 1 base, the J end lost 7 bases, and 17 bases lay between the germline ends. The DNA for the CDR3 is TGTGCCAGCAGTTTAGGGCGGACCCTCGCCGGCGCCAACGTCCTGACTTTC. Translating gives CASSLGRTLAGANVLTF.

This clonotype was counted between two and nine times. This sequence joins TRBV5-5 and TRBJ1-1; 7 bases line up with TRBD1. Germline loops: CDR1 SGHKS, CDR2 YYEKEE (reference sequence). CDR3 length equals 14 residues. The junction had 11 bases not matched to a gene; V was cut back by 0 bases and J by 12 bases. The CDR3 spells CASSLEATGQITFF. The CDR3 DNA is TGTGCCAGCAGCTTGGAGGCGACGGGACAGATCACTTTCTTT.

J is TRBJ2-5 and V is TRBV24-1; TRBD2 matches 7 bases. J lost 2 bases, V lost 1 base, and 3 bases had no gene match. Looked up from germline, CDR1 is KGHDR and CDR2 is SFDVKD. There are 15 residues in the CDR3. In DNA, the CDR3 is TGTGCCACCAGTGATTTACGGGGACTACAAGAGACCCAGTACTTC. Translation gives CATSDLRGLQETQYF.

The table lists this clonotype with a few counts. This rearrangement joins TRBV13 to TRBJ2-5, with 8 bases that match TRBD2. This CDR3 has 17 amino acids. V lost 0 bases to trimming and J lost 0 bases; unmatched junction nucleotides: 6. Germline assignment: CDR1 PRHDT and CDR2 FYEKMQ (reference sequence). The CDR3 protein is CASSLGSGRRDQETQYF. The CDR3 DNA follows: TGTGCCAGCAGCTTAGGGAGCGGGAGAAGGGACCAAGAGACCCAGTACTTC.

This clonotype was seen repeatedly, ten times or more. The rearrangement links TRBV5-1 to TRBJ1-2; 7 bases line up with TRBD1. CDR1 is SGHRS, CDR2 YFSETQ, per germline. CDR3 length: 16 amino acids. J gave up 0 bases and V 2 bases, and 7 bases lay outside the gene matches. The CDR3 DNA follows: TGCGCCAGCAGCTTTACAGGGGAAAGTGCTAACTATGGCTACACCTTC. This codes for CASSFTGESANYGYTF.

This clonotype was picked up a small number of times. The chain links TRBV4-1 to TRBJ1-1; D unclear. Trimming shortened V by 1 base and J by 6 bases, and 9 bases separated the two germline ends. Germline CDR1 and CDR2: MGHRA and YSYEKL. CDR3 length: 13 residues. This chain's CDR3 is CASSQVSVPEAFF. The CDR3 DNA sequence: TGCGCCAGCAGCCAAGTGTCGGTGCCTGAAGCTTTCTTT.

The chain joins TRBV4-1 to TRBJ1-4, with D possibly TRBD1 on 6 matching bases. Looked up from germline, CDR1 is MGHRA and CDR2 is YSYEKL. Deletions cut 5 bases from V and 1 base from J, with 11 bases between. This CDR3 spans 15 amino acids. The CDR3 bases are TGCGCCAGCAGCTACCCACAGGGAACTAATGAAAAACTGTTTTTT. This gives the protein CASSYPQGTNEKLFF.

The chain couples TRBV5-6 to TRBJ2-7, with 11 bases aligning to TRBD2. CDR3 length: 15 residues. Trimming removed 2 bases from V and 0 bases from J; junction bases left unmatched: 1. Germline loops: CDR1 SGHDT, CDR2 YYEEEE. The CDR3 DNA reads as TGTGCCAGCAGCTTTGGGACTAGCGGCTCCTACGAGCAGTACTTC. Translating it yields CASSFGTSGSYEQYF.

The table lists this clonotype with a few counts. This chain uses TRBV5-1 with TRBJ1-4; no reliable D call. The CDR3 totals 11 residues. Germline CDR1 reads SGHRS; CDR2 reads YFSETQ. V shed 5 bases and J shed 5 bases, with 4 bases lying between them. In nucleotides, the CDR3 is TGCGCCAGCAGACTAAATGAAAAACTGTTTTTT. Translation gives CASRLNEKLFF.

This clonotype was counted ten times or more. The CDR3 nucleotides are TGCGCCAGCAGCCCCGGGGTAGCGGGAGGACACCAGTTCTTC. Encoded protein: CASSPGVAGGHQFF. The rearrangement uses TRBV5-1 and TRBJ2-1; 10 nucleotides match TRBD2. The germline V gene encodes CDR1 SGHRS and CDR2 YFSETQ. The trim removed 4 bases at V and 13 bases at J, leaving 11 bases unmatched. The CDR3 extends over 14 amino acids.

This clonotype occurred a few times. V usage is TRBV11-2 and J usage is TRBJ1-2; 9 bases match TRBD1. The ends lost 5 bases at V and 7 bases at J; junction bases unmatched: 11. The CDR3 is 15 amino acids. The germline gives CDR1 SGHAT, CDR2 FQNNGV. Here the CDR3 reads CASSPNRGLSGGYTF. CDR3 DNA: TGTGCCAGCAGCCCAAACAGGGGGCTCAGTGGTGGCTACACCTTC.

V is TRBV7-3 and J is TRBJ2-1; D perhaps matches TRBD2 (6 bases). The CDR3 is 14 amino acids. Deletions cut 6 bases from V and 9 bases from J, with 18 bases between. CDR1 and CDR2 from the germline V gene are SGHTA and FQGTGA. The CDR3 loop reads CASRAASAPSEQFF. DNA of the CDR3: TGTGCCAGCAGGGCGGCTAGCGCACCCAGTGAGCAGTTCTTC. The complete variable domain, with remaining parts taken from reference TRBV7-3 and TRBJ2-1, reads GAGVSQTPSNKVTEKGKYVELRCDPISGHTALYWYRQSLGQGPEFLIYFQGTGAADDSGLPNDRFFAVRPEGSVSTLKIQRTERGDSAVYLCASRAASAPSEQFFGPGTRLTVL.

This sequence joins TRBV5-1 and TRBJ1-1; D possibly corresponds to TRBD1 (5 bases). Germline V gene sequence: CDR1 SGHRS, CDR2 YFSETQ. Trimming took 4 bases from V and 1 from J, leaving 14 bases between them. The CDR3 is made up of 15 amino acids. For the CDR3, the DNA is TGCGCCAGCAGCCCGCAGGGAGCCAGGAACACTGAAGCTTTCTTT. It codes for CASSPQGARNTEAFF.

CDR3 in amino acids: CASSEWTGRTYEQYF. DNA of the CDR3: TGTGCCAGCAGTGAATGGACAGGTCGGACCTACGAGCAGTACTTC. The chain uses TRBV6-1 and TRBJ2-7; 7 nucleotides match TRBD1. Germline trimming cut 2 bases from V and 2 bases from J; bases unmatched to any gene: 6. There are 15 residues in the CDR3. Germline loops: CDR1 MNHNS, CDR2 SASEGT.

J is TRBJ2-7 and V is TRBV5-6; a possible D gene is TRBD1 (5 bases). CDR3 length equals 13 residues. Per the germline V gene, CDR1 is SGHDT and CDR2 is YYEEEE. Trimming took 1 base from V and 5 from J, leaving 10 bases between them. The CDR3 sequence is CASSLFQGDEQYF. CDR3 DNA sequence: TGTGCCAGCAGCTTGTTCCAGGGCGACGAGCAGTACTTC.

This chain connects TRBV5-1 to TRBJ2-5; perhaps TRBD2 as D (7 bases). There are 16 residues in the CDR3. Germline V gene sequence: CDR1 SGHRS, CDR2 YFSETQ. Deletions cut 4 bases from V and 5 bases from J, with 21 bases between. The CDR3 coding sequence is TGCGCCAGCAGCCTCGAGGGGGGGCGTGCGATTGAGACCCAGTACTTC. Amino acids: CASSLEGGRAIETQYF.

This clonotype was observed at least ten times. V and J are TRBV12-3 or TRBV12-4 and TRBJ2-1; TRBD2 matches 13 bases. The CDR3 has 15 residues. V lost 6 bases and J lost 3; bases outside the gene matches: 2. The CDR3 sequence is CASRGLAGSYNEQFF. The CDR3 DNA follows: TGTGCCAGCAGGGGACTAGCGGGGAGCTACAATGAGCAGTTCTTC.

A few counts support this clonotype. The chain is built from TRBV12-3 or TRBV12-4 and TRBJ1-2; no clear D. The germline V and J ends were trimmed by 3 bases and 7 bases, with 9 bases remaining between them. The CDR3 covers 12 residues. The CDR3 DNA reads as TGTGCCAGCAGTTTCTCTTCGGTTGGCTACACCTTC. Residues: CASSFSSVGYTF.

Only a few counts were recorded for this clonotype. This chain uses TRBV30 with TRBJ2-5; either TRBD1 or TRBD2 may supply D (5 bases each). V lost 4 bases and J 2 bases, leaving 20 bases between the germline ends. The germline V gene encodes CDR1 GTSNPN and CDR2 SVGIG (reference sequence). The CDR3 sequence is 16 residues long. CDR3 protein: CAWTTGRTTLQETQYF. The CDR3 nucleotides read TGTGCCTGGACCACGGGACGGACGACCCTACAAGAGACCCAGTACTTC.

The chain recombines TRBV12-3 or TRBV12-4 with TRBJ1-4; D may be TRBD1 (5 bases). The CDR3 contains 13 residues. V was cut by 8 bases and J by 7 bases, with 14 bases left in between. The CDR3 region is CASSARAGEKLFF. Here the CDR3 DNA reads TGTGCCAGCTCAGCCAGGGCGGGTGAAAAACTGTTTTTT.

This clonotype has only a few counts. The rearrangement links TRBV7-9 to TRBJ1-1; D uncertain. Germline V lookup: CDR1 SEHNR, CDR2 FQNEAQ (reference sequence). CDR3 length: 12 amino acids. V lost 8 bases, J lost 4 bases, and 11 bases lay in between. The CDR3 region has the DNA TGTGCCAGCGGAAGGGAGCCCACTGAAGCTTTCTTT. Translating gives CASGREPTEAFF.

This clonotype was counted only a few times. V usage is TRBV5-1 and J usage is TRBJ1-6, with D maybe TRBD1 (6 bases). The CDR3 runs 15 residues. Trimming left V 4 bases short and J 7 bases short, with 15 bases between. Germline V lookup: CDR1 SGHRS, CDR2 YFSETQ. The CDR3 spells CASSQGQTANSPLHF. The CDR3 region has the DNA TGCGCCAGCAGCCAAGGACAGACGGCAAATTCACCCCTCCACTTT.

V usage is TRBV6-2 or TRBV6-3 and J usage is TRBJ2-4; 7 nucleotides agree with TRBD1. Trimming cost V 6 bases and J 5 bases; bases outside gene matches: 7. The CDR3 has 14 residues. Germline loops: CDR1 MNHEY, CDR2 SVGEGT. Written as DNA, the CDR3 is TGTGCCAGCAGCCTAGACAGGGTCCAAAACATTCAGTACTTC. It is translated as CASSLDRVQNIQYF.

The J gene is TRBJ2-4, the V gene TRBV18; a possible D gene is TRBD1 (5 bases). The CDR3 covers 15 residues. Between the trimmed V and J ends, which lost 4 bases and 3 bases, there was a span of 13 bases. Germline CDR1 KGHSH, CDR2 LQKENI. The CDR3 DNA reads as TGTGCCAGCTCACAGGGAAGCACAGGCAAAAACATTCAGTACTTC. This sequence encodes CASSQGSTGKNIQYF.

This chain uses TRBV18 with TRBJ2-7, with D possibly matching TRBD1 (6 bases). The ends were cut back, 1 base at V and 2 bases at J, with 12 bases in the middle. The CDR3 is made up of 15 amino acids. CDR1 and CDR2 from the germline V gene are KGHSH and LQKENI. CDR3 residues: CASSPLGAAPYEQYF. CDR3 sequence (DNA): TGTGCCAGCTCACCACTGGGGGCGGCACCCTACGAGCAGTACTTC.

This rearrangement joins TRBV6-1 to TRBJ2-5; 7 bases align to TRBD2. The CDR3 is made up of 13 amino acids. Germline CDR1 and CDR2: MNHNS and SASEGT. The V gene end was trimmed by 8 bases and the J gene end by 1 base; junction bases not matched to a gene: 4. The CDR3 spells CASGGTIQETQYF. The CDR3 DNA reads TGTGCCAGCGGGGGGACTATCCAAGAGACCCAGTACTTC.

The V gene is TRBV18, the J gene TRBJ2-3, with D maybe TRBD2 (6 bases). From germline, CDR1 is KGHSH and CDR2 LQKENI. This CDR3 is built from 13 residues. Trimming took 3 bases from V and 14 from J, leaving 18 bases between them. CDR3 sequence reads: CASSPTRDGGTYF. CDR3 coding DNA: TGTGCCAGCTCACCGACACGGGACGGCGGGACGTATTTT.

The rearrangement links TRBV19 to TRBJ1-2; D unclear. The ends were cut back, 3 bases at V and 0 bases at J, with 11 bases in the middle. Germline V gene sequence: CDR1 LNHDA, CDR2 SQIVND (reference sequence). CDR3 length equals 15 residues. The CDR3 loop is CASSIGITSNYGYTF. The CDR3 DNA sequence: TGTGCCAGTAGTATCGGAATTACCTCTAACTATGGCTACACCTTC. Full variable domain (remainder filled in from reference TRBV19 and TRBJ1-2): DGGITQSPKYLFRKEGQNVTLSCEQNLNHDAMYWYRQDPGQGLRLIYYSQIVNDFQKGDIAEGYSVSREKKESFPLTVTSAQKNPTAFYLCASSIGITSNYGYTFGSGTRLTVV.